The 15 T cell receptor beta chains below all came from one sample that was sequenced in a study of CD8 T cells in Susac syndrome (dated by TCRdb to the late 2010s). The library was obtained by the immunoSEQ multiplex PCR assay. RNA was extracted using the RNeasy kit, and about 0.45 to 1 ug of the RNA was reverse transcribed with random hexamers. Using fastp trimming at Q25 and MiXCR clonotype assembly, TCRdb reanalyzed the public sequencing data and kept in-frame beta chains. Rows are combined by CDR3 protein, so each entry shows the most common genes and DNA. Counted in this sample were 250,000 to 350,000 distinct CDR3 sequences; about 85% of them appeared once. The ten largest clones represent around 0.12% of the sample. Sequenced input: CD8+ T cells from PBMCs. The origin of the receptors is a human donor with multiple sclerosis.

This clonotype was seen once. The genes are TRBV4-1 and TRBJ1-1, with D possibly being TRBD1 (6 bases). The germline CDR1 and CDR2 sequences are MGHRA and YSYEKL. CDR3 size: 18 residues. Between the trimmed V and J ends, which lost 1 base and 1 base, there was a span of 19 bases. The DNA of the CDR3 is TGCGCCAGCAGCCAAGGAGAAGCGGGCAGGGGAAAGAACACTGAAGCTTTCTTT. Its translation is CASSQGEAGRGKNTEAFF.

V gene TRBV28 combines with J gene TRBJ2-3, with TRBD2 identical over 16 bases. Germline V lookup: CDR1 MDHEN, CDR2 SYDVKM. Germline trimming cut 5 bases from V and 2 bases from J; bases unmatched to any gene: 4. CDR3 length: 17 amino acids. CDR3: CASSPGTSGRDTDTQYF. CDR3 coding DNA: TGTGCCAGCAGTCCAGGGACTAGCGGGAGGGACACAGATACGCAGTATTTT.

This rearrangement joins TRBV18 to TRBJ2-6; D is perhaps TRBD1 or TRBD2 (5 bases each). Germline CDR1 and CDR2: KGHSH and LQKENI. V was pared by 6 bases and J by 2 bases, with 11 bases between. This CDR3 has 15 amino acids. CDR3 in DNA: TGTGCCAGCTCTGGGGGATCACCTGGGGCCAACGTCCTGACTTTC. Translation gives CASSGGSPGANVLTF.

This sequence joins TRBV27 and TRBJ2-1, with TRBD2 matching 14 bases. The junction had 8 bases not matched to a gene; V was cut back by 0 bases and J by 16 bases. The length of the CDR3 is 15 residues. Germline lookup yields CDR1 MNHEY and CDR2 SMNVEV (reference sequence). The CDR3 sequence: CASSLSGGLAGVGFF. The CDR3, as DNA: TGTGCCAGCAGTTTATCCGGGGGACTAGCGGGAGTTGGCTTCTTC.

This chain connects TRBV29-1 to TRBJ2-1; D gene ambiguous. This CDR3 spans 10 amino acids. V was cut by 5 bases and J by 5 bases, with 4 bases left in between. From germline, CDR1 is SQVTM and CDR2 ANQGSEA. The CDR3 nucleotides read TGCAGCGTTTGGCACAATGAGCAGTTCTTC. This translates into CSVWHNEQFF.

On this clonotype itself: An end of the junction differs from the germline gene, which may be a read error. The V and J genes are TRBV7-7 and TRBJ2-3, with a possible D match to TRBD2 (5 bases). Looked up from germline, CDR1 is SSHAT and CDR2 is FNYEAQ (reference sequence). This CDR3 comprises 16 residues. The CDR3 DNA sequence: TGTGCTAGCAGCCCGCTAGGAGGTGCTAGCACAGATACGCAGTATTTT. This gives the protein CASSPLGGASTDTQYF.

This rearrangement joins TRBV29-1 to TRBJ2-3; 7 nucleotides align to TRBD2. Germline loops: CDR1 SQVTM, CDR2 ANQGSEA. The CDR3 spans 13 residues. V lost 4 bases to trimming and J lost 2 bases; unmatched junction nucleotides: 3. The CDR3 region is CSVGAGPTDTQYF. CDR3 nucleotides: TGCAGCGTTGGAGCGGGGCCCACAGATACGCAGTATTTT.

In nucleotides, the CDR3 is TGTGCCAGCAGCGAGGGGGCAAATGAGCAGTTCTTC. This sequence encodes CASSEGANEQFF. The V gene is TRBV9, the J gene TRBJ2-1; TRBD1 matches 7 bases. With 3 bases clipped from V and 7 bases from J, the junction kept 1 base outside the gene matches. This CDR3 spans 12 amino acids. CDR1 is SGDLS and CDR2 is YYNGEE in the germline V gene.

The chain recombines TRBV11-2 with TRBJ2-2; D possibly corresponds to TRBD1 (6 bases). The V end was cut by 8 bases, the J end by 0 bases, with 10 bases between. Per germline, CDR1 SGHAT and CDR2 FQNNGV. The CDR3 extends over 14 amino acids. In nucleotides, the CDR3 is TGTGCCAGCTCAGGACAGTCGAACACCGGGGAGCTGTTTTTT. Amino acid sequence: CASSGQSNTGELFF.

This chain joins TRBV6-1 and TRBJ2-3; D ambiguous. The germline V and J ends were trimmed by 6 bases and 5 bases, with 15 bases remaining between them. The CDR3 is made up of 14 amino acids. CDR1 is MNHNS, CDR2 SASEGT, per germline. This CDR3 is CASSVSGPLDTQYF. The DNA of the CDR3 is TGTGCCAGCAGCGTTTCCGGGCCCCTAGATACGCAGTATTTT.

V is TRBV12-3 or TRBV12-4 and J is TRBJ2-7; the D gene is possibly TRBD1 (6 bases). CDR3 length: 15 residues. Trimming stripped 6 bases from V and 1 base from J, with 16 bases between. CDR3 nucleotide sequence: TGTGCCAGCAGCTCCTGGAGGCAGGGGTCCTACGAGCAGTACTTC. Translated, it gives CASSSWRQGSYEQYF.

A few counts support this clonotype. The rearrangement joins TRBV5-4 to TRBJ2-1; D possibly corresponds to TRBD2 (6 bases). Germline CDR1 and CDR2: SGHNT and YYREEE (reference sequence). The CDR3 runs to 15 residues. The germline V and J ends were trimmed by 0 bases and 5 bases, with 12 bases remaining between them. In DNA form, the CDR3 reads TGTGCCAGCAGCTTGGGGCAGGGAGGCCACAATGAGCAGTTCTTC. It yields the protein CASSLGQGGHNEQFF. The full variable domain, with the rest looked up from reference TRBV5-4 and TRBJ2-1, is ETGVTQSPTHLIKTRGQQVTLRCSSQSGHNTVSWYQQALGQGPQFIFQYYREEENGRGNFPPRFSGLQFPNYSSELNVNALELDDSALYLCASSLGQGGHNEQFFGPGTRLTVL.

Concerning this clonotype: The germline gene is not matched at one end of the junction; a read error may be the cause. V and J are TRBV7-7 and TRBJ2-7, with D perhaps TRBD1 or TRBD2 (8 bases each). The CDR3 has 18 residues. CDR1 SSHAT and CDR2 FNYEAQ come from the germline V gene (reference sequence). CDR3 loop: CASSMTGENSGVAYEQYF. Here the CDR3 DNA reads TGTGCTAGCAGTATGACAGGGGAAAATAGCGGGGTGGCCTACGAGCAGTACTTC.

The chain links TRBV16 to TRBJ1-5, with D possibly being TRBD1 (6 bases). The CDR3 sequence is 16 residues long. Trimming cost V 1 base and J 9 bases, with 19 bases left between them. Germline lookup yields CDR1 KGHSY and CDR2 FQNENV. The DNA for the CDR3 is TGTGCCAGCAGCCAATACCAAGGGGGGGGATTAATGCCCCAGCATTTT. As protein: CASSQYQGGGLMPQHF.

This clonotype is a singleton in its sample. The J gene is TRBJ1-1, the V gene TRBV27; no reliable D call. V was clipped by 3 bases and J by 4 bases, with 9 bases between them. Germline assignment: CDR1 MNHEY and CDR2 SMNVEV (reference sequence). The CDR3 runs 13 residues. As DNA, the CDR3 is TGTGCCAGCAGTTTTTACGGCGCCACTGAAGCTTTCTTT. This translates into CASSFYGATEAFF.